This T cell receptor (beta chain) was recorded in a study of response to subunit inactivated influenza vaccine. Overall study results and limits: There was a suggestion from the authors that each seasonal influenza vaccination recruits few new T cells.

This clonotype was picked up many times. No antigen is known for it. The CDR3 has 13 amino acids. In germline, CDR1 is SGHRS, CDR2 YFSETQ. The V gene end was trimmed by 2 bases and the J gene end by 3 bases; junction bases not matched to a gene: 1. TCRdb reanalysed the RT-PCR reads using MiXCR and keeps one entry per CDR3 protein. The sample records hundreds of thousands of distinct CDR3 sequences, 6% to 9% being singletons. The V gene is TRBV5-1, the J gene TRBJ1-1, with 7 bases matching TRBD1. The sequence came from a man aged 45 to 70 who received an inactivated influenza vaccine. Source: PBMCs from blood, taken around 25 months after vaccination. The CDR3 sequence is CASSLTGDTEAFF. CDR3 DNA sequence: TGCGCCAGCAGCTTAACAGGGGACACTGAAGCTTTCTTT.